The clone carrying this T cell receptor beta chain was seen many times. These data belong to a study of T-cell reconstitution after alpha-beta-depleted transplantation in children. The CDR3 contains 14 residues. Trimming took off 4 bases at V and 8 bases at J, with 15 bases between the two ends. Unique molecular identifiers were incorporated when the TCRbeta library was constructed. TCRdb re-analysed the PCR reads in MiXCR, keeping a single row per CDR3 protein. Counted here are under 350,000 distinct CDR3 sequences, almost 10% occurring once; the ten biggest clones make up 9.5% to 13%. The chain carries TRBV12-3 or TRBV12-4 and TRBJ2-1, with D tentatively TRBD2 (5 bases). Material: PBMCs from the stem cell graft donor, obtained from the stem cell graft. The sequence came from a human donor who donated a stem cell graft to a child with SCID. CDR3 coding DNA: TGTGCCAGCAGTTCGGTTCCGGGGTTCGATGAGCAGTTCTTC. This sequence encodes CASSSVPGFDEQFF.